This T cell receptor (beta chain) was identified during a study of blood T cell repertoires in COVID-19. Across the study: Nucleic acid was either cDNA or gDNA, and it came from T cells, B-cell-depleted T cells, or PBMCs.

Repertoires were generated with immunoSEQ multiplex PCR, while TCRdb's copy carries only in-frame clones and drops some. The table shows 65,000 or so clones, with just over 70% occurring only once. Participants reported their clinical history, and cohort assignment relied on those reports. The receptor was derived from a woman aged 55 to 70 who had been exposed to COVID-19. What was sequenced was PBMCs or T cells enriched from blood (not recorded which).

CDR3 protein: CASSLPAGGGETQYF. In DNA form, the CDR3 reads TGTGCCAGCAGTCTCCCCGCCGGGGGAGGAGAGACCCAGTACTTC. The chain recombines TRBV6-2 or TRBV6-3 with TRBJ2-5; D is perhaps TRBD2 (6 bases). V was clipped by 5 bases and J by 4 bases, with 17 bases between them. The germline CDR1 and CDR2 sequences are MNHEY and SVGEGT. The CDR3 is made up of 15 amino acids.